A selection of T cell receptor beta chains follows, all from one sample in a study of identifying expanded T cells in peripheral blood. Only in-frame clones appear in the TCRdb table, and some are missing; sequencing was by immunoSEQ multiplex PCR. Of about 90,000 clones in the sample, approximately 83% were seen once. The sample was blood. These receptors were taken from a person between 18 and 75 years old in good health. The CDR3 runs from the conserved cysteine through the conserved F or W. The order of the fields is clone size, J gene, D gene, V gene, CDR3 protein, CDR3 DNA. The D gene is left open where the match is weak. Clone size appears in some rows only: once, few, many, or a class for an expanded clone.

size: .; J: TRBJ1-1; D: .; V: TRBV2; CDR3: CASTSGRRLVKGGMTEAFF; DNA: TGTGCCAGCACGTCAGGACGCCGTCTCGTAAAGGGGGGGATGACTGAAGCTTTCTTT
size: .; J: TRBJ2-1; D: .; V: TRBV15; CDR3: CATSPLLQVGYNEQFF; DNA: TGTGCCACCAGCCCTTTATTGCAGGTCGGTTACAATGAGCAGTTCTTC
size: .; J: TRBJ2-1; D: TRBD1; V: TRBV4-1; CDR3: CASSQPLGQGKYNEQFF; DNA: TGCGCCAGCAGCCAACCGCTTGGACAGGGGAAATACAATGAGCAGTTCTTC
size: .; J: TRBJ2-7; D: .; V: TRBV15; CDR3: CATSRDRGSSYEQYF; DNA: TGTGCCACCAGCAGAGATAGGGGGAGCTCCTACGAGCAGTACTTC
size: .; J: TRBJ1-2; D: TRBD1; V: TRBV19; CDR3: CASSIEGGAVDVNYGYTF; DNA: TGTGCCAGTAGTATCGAAGGGGGCGCAGTCGATGTTAACTATGGCTACACCTTC
size: .; J: TRBJ2-3; D: .; V: TRBV5-1; CDR3: CASSLTHSGRDTQYF; DNA: TGCGCCAGCAGCTTAACGCACTCGGGGCGGGATACGCAGTATTTT
size: .; J: TRBJ1-2; D: .; V: TRBV14; CDR3: CASSQGGVLGAGYGYTF; DNA: TGTGCCAGCAGCCAAGGTGGAGTTTTGGGGGCAGGCTATGGCTACACCTTC
size: .; J: TRBJ2-2; D: .; V: TRBV5-1; CDR3: CASSLADLGELFF; DNA: TGCGCCAGCAGCTTGGCGGACCTCGGGGAGCTGTTTTTT
size: .; J: TRBJ2-2; D: .; V: TRBV6-1; CDR3: CASKKNTGELFF; DNA: TGTGCCAGCAAAAAGAACACCGGGGAGCTGTTTTTT
size: .; J: TRBJ1-5; D: TRBD1; V: TRBV18; CDR3: CASSPAGGSNQPQHF; DNA: TGTGCCAGCTCACCGGCAGGGGGTAGCAATCAGCCCCAGCATTTT
size: .; J: TRBJ2-7; D: .; V: TRBV11-2; CDR3: CASSFYGASYEQYF; DNA: TGTGCCAGCAGCTTTTACGGGGCCTCCTACGAGCAGTACTTC
size: .; J: TRBJ1-1; D: .; V: TRBV7-8; CDR3: CASSKNARAVNTEAFF; DNA: TGTGCCAGCAGCAAAAACGCCAGGGCTGTGAACACTGAAGCTTTCTTT
size: .; J: TRBJ2-5; D: .; V: TRBV9; CDR3: CASSVGGRGETQYF; DNA: TGTGCCAGCAGCGTAGGGGGGCGCGGAGAGACCCAGTACTTC
size: .; J: TRBJ2-7; D: .; V: TRBV7-9; CDR3: CASSLQAALEEQYF; DNA: TGTGCCAGCAGCTTGCAGGCTGCGCTTGAAGAGCAGTACTTC
size: few; J: TRBJ1-6; D: TRBD1; V: TRBV6-5; CDR3: CASSSTGGLSPLHF; DNA: TGTGCCAGCAGTTCGACAGGGGGTCTGTCACCCCTCCACTTT
size: few; J: TRBJ1-1; D: .; V: TRBV15; CDR3: CATSRGVQSMNTEAFF; DNA: TGTGCCACCAGCAGAGGTGTACAAAGCATGAACACTGAAGCTTTCTTT
size: .; J: TRBJ2-3; D: TRBD2; V: TRBV7-2; CDR3: CASSLGVAGTRDTQYF; DNA: TGTGCCAGCAGCTTAGGGGTAGCGGGGACCCGGGATACGCAGTATTTT
size: .; J: TRBJ2-3; D: TRBD1; V: TRBV6-1; CDR3: CASNRDRNTDTQYF; DNA: TGTGCCAGCAACCGGGACAGGAACACAGATACGCAGTATTTT
size: .; J: TRBJ2-2; D: .; V: TRBV30; CDR3: CAWGLARATGELFF; DNA: TGTGCCTGGGGTCTGGCCAGGGCCACCGGGGAGCTGTTTTTT
size: .; J: TRBJ2-7; D: .; V: TRBV6-1; CDR3: CASRGAYEQYF; DNA: TGTGCCAGCCGCGGGGCCTACGAGCAGTACTTC
size: once; J: TRBJ1-5; D: .; V: TRBV7-9; CDR3: CASSLAATEGNQPQHF; DNA: TGTGCCAGCAGCTTAGCAGCGACAGAGGGGAATCAGCCCCAGCATTTT
size: .; J: TRBJ1-2; D: .; V: TRBV19; CDR3: CASRRSNANYGYTF; DNA: TGTGCCAGTAGGAGGTCGAATGCGAACTATGGCTACACCTTC
size: few; J: TRBJ2-1; D: .; V: TRBV19; CDR3: CASNQGYNEQFF; DNA: TGTGCCAGTAATCAAGGTTACAATGAGCAGTTCTTC
size: .; J: TRBJ2-3; D: .; V: TRBV18; CDR3: CASSPEQGADTQYF; DNA: TGTGCCAGCTCACCTGAACAGGGAGCGGATACGCAGTATTTT
size: .; J: TRBJ1-2; D: TRBD1; V: TRBV19; CDR3: CASSTRQGAKLRGYTF; DNA: TGTGCCAGTAGTACTAGACAGGGGGCAAAGCTTCGTGGCTACACCTTC
size: .; J: TRBJ2-2; D: .; V: TRBV14; CDR3: CASSQRQSYTGELFF; DNA: TGTGCCAGCAGCCAAAGACAGAGTTACACCGGGGAGCTGTTTTTT
size: .; J: TRBJ1-5; D: .; V: TRBV2; CDR3: CASSEGTEFLNQPQHF; DNA: TGTGCCAGCAGTGAAGGGACGGAATTCCTCAATCAGCCCCAGCATTTT
size: once; J: TRBJ1-1; D: .; V: TRBV5-6; CDR3: CASSRHFGNTEAFF; DNA: TGTGCCAGCAGCCGCCATTTTGGGAACACTGAAGCTTTCTTT
size: .; J: TRBJ1-2; D: TRBD1; V: TRBV2; CDR3: CASRDRGDGYTF; DNA: TGTGCCAGCAGGGACAGGGGGGATGGCTACACCTTC
size: .; J: TRBJ2-5; D: .; V: TRBV4-1; CDR3: CASSQQFIGQETQYF; DNA: TGCGCCAGCAGCCAACAGTTTATCGGACAAGAGACCCAGTACTTC
size: .; J: TRBJ1-1; D: TRBD1; V: TRBV6-5; CDR3: CASSSTGRSTEAFF; DNA: TGTGCCAGCAGTTCGACAGGGCGGAGCACTGAAGCTTTCTTT
size: .; J: TRBJ1-1; D: .; V: TRBV13; CDR3: CASSLYNGEAFF; DNA: TGTGCCAGCAGCTTATACAACGGTGAAGCTTTCTTT
size: few; J: TRBJ1-2; D: .; V: TRBV27; CDR3: CATHLSGWEGYGYTF; DNA: TGTGCCACCCACCTCTCGGGTTGGGAGGGCTATGGCTACACCTTC
size: .; J: TRBJ1-1; D: .; V: TRBV20-1; CDR3: CSASGTEAFF; DNA: TGCAGTGCATCGGGGACTGAAGCTTTCTTT
size: .; J: TRBJ1-2; D: TRBD1; V: TRBV4-1; CDR3: CASSRDDRGLGNGYTF; DNA: TGCGCCAGCAGCCGGGACGACAGGGGGCTAGGAAATGGCTACACCTTC
size: .; J: TRBJ1-1; D: .; V: TRBV25-1; CDR3: CASSATDGSGMEAFF; DNA: TGTGCCAGCAGTGCTACCGACGGGTCGGGTATGGAAGCTTTCTTT
size: .; J: TRBJ1-5; D: .; V: TRBV6-5; CDR3: CASSGTPHSNQPQHF; DNA: TGTGCCAGCAGTGGGACACCCCATAGCAATCAGCCCCAGCATTTT
size: .; J: TRBJ2-6; D: .; V: TRBV6-1; CDR3: CASSEGHGSGANVLTF; DNA: TGTGCCAGCAGTGAGGGACACGGCTCTGGGGCCAACGTCCTGACTTTC
size: few; J: TRBJ1-2; D: TRBD1; V: TRBV7-9; CDR3: CASSRSPGRDRVQGYTF; DNA: TGTGCCAGCAGCCGGAGCCCAGGCCGGGACAGGGTACAGGGCTACACCTTC
size: .; J: TRBJ1-2; D: .; V: TRBV6-5; CDR3: CASSYSRQGVSGYTF; DNA: TGTGCCAGCAGTTACTCCAGGCAGGGAGTTAGTGGCTACACCTTC
size: .; J: TRBJ2-7; D: .; V: TRBV5-4; CDR3: CASSLAVGGSYEQYF; DNA: TGTGCCAGCAGCTTGGCGGTGGGAGGCTCCTACGAGCAGTACTTC
size: .; J: TRBJ2-6; D: .; V: TRBV19; CDR3: CASLGSGANVLTF; DNA: TGTGCCAGTCTGGGCTCTGGGGCCAACGTCCTGACTTTC
size: .; J: TRBJ1-4; D: .; V: TRBV27; CDR3: CASRRVATNEKLFF; DNA: TGTGCCAGCCGGAGGGTTGCAACTAATGAAAAACTGTTTTTT
size: .; J: TRBJ1-6; D: .; V: TRBV7-9; CDR3: CASSDYSYNSPLHF; DNA: TGTGCCAGCAGCGATTACTCCTATAATTCACCCCTCCACTTT
size: .; J: TRBJ1-2; D: TRBD1; V: TRBV5-1; CDR3: CASSLGQGGGYTF; DNA: TGCGCCAGCAGCTTGGGACAGGGAGGCGGCTACACCTTC
size: .; J: TRBJ2-5; D: .; V: TRBV21-1; CDR3: CASSKVASGGETQYF; DNA: TGTGCCAGCAGCAAAGTGGCTAGCGGGGGGGAGACCCAGTACTTC
size: once; J: TRBJ2-3; D: TRBD1; V: TRBV6-5; CDR3: CASSFGQGGGTDTQYF; DNA: TGTGCCAGCAGTTTTGGACAGGGTGGGGGCACAGATACGCAGTATTTT
size: .; J: TRBJ2-1; D: TRBD2; V: TRBV11-1; CDR3: CASSLNGGDGEQFF; DNA: TGTGCCAGCAGCTTAAACGGGGGGGATGGAGAGCAGTTCTTC
size: .; J: TRBJ1-6; D: .; V: TRBV9; CDR3: CASSPRGASPLHF; DNA: TGTGCCAGCAGCCCGCGGGGGGCTTCACCCCTCCACTTT